Listed below are T cell receptor beta chains from one sample, sequenced in a study of blood T cell repertoires in COVID-19. Only in-frame clones appear in the TCRdb table, and some are missing; sequencing was by immunoSEQ multiplex PCR. The table lists approximately 150,000 clones, roughly nine tenths of them singletons, with about 1.6% in the top ten. The sequencing input was peripheral blood. The receptors here all came from a human donor in a cohort sampled during active COVID-19. Both conserved end residues are part of each CDR3.

TRBV5-1,CASSFPDGLGGYTF
TRBV9,CASSPGWAYDEAFF
TRBV6-6,CASSSDSTGELFF
TRBV9,CASSGGWEGLAGTDTQYF
TRBV7-7,CASSLGVRSLEKLFF
TRBV2,CASSDPEPEGTEAFF
TRBV7-2,CASSLVASGGGGELFF
TRBV4-1,CASSQDSIQGNYGYTF
TRBV6-6,CASSYMGQVRDEQFF
TRBV30,CAWSFHPRTGANTGELFF
TRBV6-1,CASSAWGLAGSGLYNEQFF
TRBV11-2,CASSLWSGDTEAFF
TRBV28,CASSLESGNTIYF
TRBV29-1,CSVVLGGVNTEAFF
TRBV18,CASSLSWGQGTEAFF
TRBV7-9,CASSTGIPPSEQYF
TRBV5-1,CASSQQPRQGYNEQFF
TRBV7-2,CASSLGHGSVGTDTQYF
TRBV6-6,CASRTGENIQYF
TRBV18,CASSPVVRVSYTF
TRBV6-6,CASSYVGTGGTHIQYF
TRBV27,CASSVDSNYGYTF
TRBV6-5,CASNEEGAKTEAFF
TRBV2,CASTLEGIGNTEAFF
TRBV6-1,CASSEVTSRETQYF
TRBV4-1,CASSQVWASDNSPLHF
TRBV19,CASSRQNPDNEQFF
TRBV29-1,CSVEQGSNEQFF
TRBV4-1,CASSQAPTVRYGYTF
TRBV5-1,CASSPDGRVNEQFF